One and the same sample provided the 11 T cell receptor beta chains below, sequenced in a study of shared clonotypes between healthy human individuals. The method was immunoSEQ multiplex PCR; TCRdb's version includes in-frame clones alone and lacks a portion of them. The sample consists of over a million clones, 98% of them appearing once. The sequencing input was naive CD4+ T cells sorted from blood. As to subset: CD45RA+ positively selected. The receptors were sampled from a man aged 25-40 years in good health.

The CDR3 DNA reads as TGCGCCAGCCGTAGGGAGGGGTGGGAGTACAATGAGCAGTTCTTC. Its protein is CASRREGWEYNEQFF. This chain joins TRBV5-1 and TRBJ2-1; TRBD2 aligns across 7 bases. This CDR3 spans 15 amino acids. Germline V lookup: CDR1 SGHRS, CDR2 YFSETQ. Trimming removed 7 bases from V and 4 bases from J; junction bases left unmatched: 11.

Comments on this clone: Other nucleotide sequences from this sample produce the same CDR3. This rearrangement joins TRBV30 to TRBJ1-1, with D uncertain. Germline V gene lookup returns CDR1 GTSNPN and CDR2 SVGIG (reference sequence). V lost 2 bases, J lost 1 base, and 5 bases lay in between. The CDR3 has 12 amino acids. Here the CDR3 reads CAWSLGNTEAFF. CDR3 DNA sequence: TGTGCCTGGAGTTTGGGGAACACTGAAGCTTTCTTT.

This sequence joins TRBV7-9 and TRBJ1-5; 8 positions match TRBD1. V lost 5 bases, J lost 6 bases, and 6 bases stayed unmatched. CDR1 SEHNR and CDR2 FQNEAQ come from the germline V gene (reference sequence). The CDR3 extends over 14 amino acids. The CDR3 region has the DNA TGTGCCAGCAGCGACACAGGGGGAAGTCAGCCCCAGCATTTT. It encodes CASSDTGGSQPQHF.

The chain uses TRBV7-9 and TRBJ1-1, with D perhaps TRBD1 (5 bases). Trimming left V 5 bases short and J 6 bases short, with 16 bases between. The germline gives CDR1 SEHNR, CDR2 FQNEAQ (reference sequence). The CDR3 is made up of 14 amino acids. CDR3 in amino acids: CASSPPGGSAEAFF. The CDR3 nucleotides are TGTGCCAGCAGCCCTCCGGGGGGGAGCGCTGAAGCTTTCTTT.

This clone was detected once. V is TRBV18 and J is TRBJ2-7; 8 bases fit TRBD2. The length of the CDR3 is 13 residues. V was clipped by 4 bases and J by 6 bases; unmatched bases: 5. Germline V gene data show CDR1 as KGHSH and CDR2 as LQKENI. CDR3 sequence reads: CASSLDLAGEQYF. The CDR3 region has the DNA TGTGCCAGCTCACTCGATCTAGCGGGCGAGCAGTACTTC.

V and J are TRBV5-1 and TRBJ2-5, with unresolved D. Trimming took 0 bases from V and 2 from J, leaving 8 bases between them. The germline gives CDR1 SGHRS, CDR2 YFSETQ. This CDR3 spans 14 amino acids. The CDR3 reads CASSLARRQETQYF. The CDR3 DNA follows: TGCGCCAGCAGCTTGGCCAGGAGACAAGAGACCCAGTACTTC.

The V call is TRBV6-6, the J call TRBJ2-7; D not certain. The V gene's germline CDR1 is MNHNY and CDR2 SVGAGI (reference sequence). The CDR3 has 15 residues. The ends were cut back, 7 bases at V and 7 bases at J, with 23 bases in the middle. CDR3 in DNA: TGTGCCAGCACCGCCCTCCTCGGGCTCTCTGGGGAGCAGTACTTC. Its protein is CASTALLGLSGEQYF.

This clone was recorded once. CDR3 sequence: CASSLTELAAMPSYEQYF. The CDR3 DNA follows: TGTGCCAGCTCACTAACAGAGCTAGCGGCCATGCCGTCCTACGAGCAGTACTTC. The chain joins TRBV18 to TRBJ2-7, with 7 bases aligning to TRBD2. This CDR3 spans 18 amino acids. After removal of 4 bases from V and 1 base from J, the junction contained 16 bases not matched to a gene. Germline V CDR1 and CDR2: KGHSH, LQKENI.

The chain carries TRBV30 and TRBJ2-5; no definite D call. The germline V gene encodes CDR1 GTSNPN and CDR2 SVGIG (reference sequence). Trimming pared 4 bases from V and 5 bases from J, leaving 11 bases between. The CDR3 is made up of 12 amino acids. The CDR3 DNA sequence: TGTGCCTGGACAGGTCCGTGGGAGACCCAGTACTTC. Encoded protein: CAWTGPWETQYF.

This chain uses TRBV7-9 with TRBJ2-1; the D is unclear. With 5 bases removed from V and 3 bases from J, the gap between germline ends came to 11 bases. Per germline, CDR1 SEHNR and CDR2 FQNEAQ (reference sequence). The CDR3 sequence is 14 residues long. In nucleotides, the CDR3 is TGTGCCAGCAGCCCGCCCCAGCGCTACAATGAGCAGTTCTTC. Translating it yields CASSPPQRYNEQFF.

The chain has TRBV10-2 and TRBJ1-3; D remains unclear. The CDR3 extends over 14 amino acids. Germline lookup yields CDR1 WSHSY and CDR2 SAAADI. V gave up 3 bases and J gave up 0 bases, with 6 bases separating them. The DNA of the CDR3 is TGCGCCAGCAGTGACGGGTACTCTGGAAACACCATATATTTT. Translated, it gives CASSDGYSGNTIYF.